These 10 T cell receptor beta chains were sequenced from one sample in a study of T cell responses to AZD1222 COVID-19 vaccine. Using immunoSEQ multiplex PCR, the repertoire was profiled, and TCRdb retains in-frame clones only, with some absent. The repertoire holds about 140,000 clones, around 90% seen once, with around 1.3% in the top ten. Sample: peripheral blood, taken on day 0 of AZD1222 vaccination. These receptors all stem from an adult in good health.

The V gene is TRBV5-1, the J gene TRBJ2-1; D unclear. CDR3 length equals 15 residues. The germline V gene has CDR1 SGHRS and CDR2 YFSETQ. The V end was cut by 4 bases, the J end by 5 bases, with 16 bases between. The CDR3 spells CASSLLGRTNNEQFF. As DNA, the CDR3 is TGCGCCAGCAGCCTCCTGGGCAGGACGAACAATGAGCAGTTCTTC.

The CDR3 DNA sequence: TGCGCCAGCAGCCCACCGGGACAGGGGGTCACCGGGGAGCTGTTTTTT. As protein: CASSPPGQGVTGELFF. V gene TRBV4-1 combines with J gene TRBJ2-2, with 11 bases lining up with TRBD1. The CDR3 covers 16 residues. Germline assignment: CDR1 MGHRA and CDR2 YSYEKL. V dropped 4 bases and J dropped 4; count of bases not matched to a gene: 5.

The rearrangement links TRBV28 to TRBJ1-1, with 7 positions matching TRBD1. The CDR3 sequence is 14 residues long. Per germline, CDR1 MDHEN and CDR2 SYDVKM. The trim removed 6 bases at V and 0 bases at J, leaving 4 bases unmatched. CDR3 nucleotides: TGTGCCAGCAGGTCCCAGGGGGTGAACACTGAAGCTTTCTTT. Its translation: CASRSQGVNTEAFF.

The chain uses TRBV28 and TRBJ1-5; D call uncertain. The V end lost 3 bases, the J end lost 11 bases, and 11 bases lay between the germline ends. Looked up from germline, CDR1 is MDHEN and CDR2 is SYDVKM. CDR3 size: 12 residues. The CDR3 loop reads CASSFSDVSQHF. The CDR3 bases are TGTGCCAGCAGTTTTTCTGACGTTTCCCAGCATTTT. The full variable domain, with the rest looked up from reference TRBV28 and TRBJ1-5, is DVKVTQSSRYLVKRTGEKVFLECVQDMDHENMFWYRQDPGLGLRLIYFSYDVKMKEKGDIPEGYSVSREKKERFSLILESASTNQTSMYLCASSFSDVSQHFGDGTRLSIL.

This chain links TRBV7-2 with TRBJ1-3, with D perhaps TRBD1 (6 bases). Trimming removed 7 bases at V and 0 bases at J, with 10 bases between. The germline V gene encodes CDR1 SGHTA and CDR2 FQGNSA. The CDR3 covers 14 residues. The CDR3 sequence is CASTSGDSGNTIYF. DNA for the CDR3: TGTGCCAGCACCTCAGGGGACTCTGGAAACACCATATATTTT.

The V gene is TRBV4-1, the J gene TRBJ1-5, with 10 bases fitting TRBD1. V shed 5 bases and J 7 bases; nucleotides not matched to a gene: 17. CDR3 length equals 18 residues. In germline, CDR1 is MGHRA, CDR2 YSYEKL. In DNA form, the CDR3 reads TGCGCCAGCAGCTACGAGGCGGGACAGGGGCGTTTTCTGCAGCCCCAGCATTTT. As protein: CASSYEAGQGRFLQPQHF.

V gene TRBV7-2 combines with J gene TRBJ2-3, with 9 bases aligning to TRBD1. V shed 5 bases and J 2 bases; nucleotides not matched to a gene: 5. Germline CDR1 SGHTA, CDR2 FQGNSA. The CDR3 loop spans 15 amino acids. DNA for the CDR3: TGTGCCAGCAGCCGGGACAGGGACTACACAGATACGCAGTATTTT. It encodes CASSRDRDYTDTQYF.

CDR3 protein: CASKVEGGRGETQYF. DNA for the CDR3: TGTGCCAGCAAGGTGGAGGGGGGGCGCGGGGAGACCCAGTACTTC. The chain uses TRBV27 and TRBJ2-5, with D possibly TRBD2 on 7 matching bases. V was pared by 7 bases and J by 5 bases, with 20 bases between. Germline V gene data show CDR1 as MNHEY and CDR2 as SMNVEV (reference sequence). The CDR3 contains 15 residues.

V gene TRBV7-6 combines with J gene TRBJ2-5, with D perhaps being TRBD1 or TRBD2 (5 bases each). This CDR3 has 16 amino acids. V dropped 6 bases and J dropped 5 bases, with 22 bases sitting between them. Germline V gives CDR1 SGHVS, CDR2 FNYEAQ. The CDR3 DNA follows: TGTGCCAGCAGTCCCACTGGGGGTCGACCTGCGGAGACCCAGTACTTC. It is translated as CASSPTGGRPAETQYF.

This chain uses TRBV30 with TRBJ1-1; no reliable D call. Per germline, CDR1 GTSNPN and CDR2 SVGIG (reference sequence). The germline V and J ends were trimmed by 2 bases and 1 base, with 8 bases remaining between them. This CDR3 contains 13 residues. Here the CDR3 reads CAWSRAPNTEAFF. The DNA for the CDR3 is TGTGCCTGGAGTCGGGCCCCGAACACTGAAGCTTTCTTT.